This T cell receptor beta chain was recovered during a study of cytomegalovirus exposure and HLA in healthy donors (dated by TCRdb to between 2016 and 2019). Turning to the overall study: According to an earlier analysis of 587 of the donors, about 179 million T cells yielded 117 million unique TCR beta sequences and about 280 Gb of sequence data. An early release covering 500 to 750 HLA-typed donors comprised approximately 290 gigabases of sequencing data and tens of millions of unique TCR sequences. Of the 350 to 450 genotyped donors, approximately 80% fell in the genetic ancestry cluster associated with self-reported Caucasian donors. The aim of the study was to test whether cataloging public T cell receptors could identify signatures of past pathogen exposure. The study used immunosequencing to profile the T cell repertoires of about 670 subjects and linked those repertoires to cytomegalovirus serostatus. Besides the first cohort of around 700 subjects, a separate validation cohort made up of 120 different subjects was used. To predict cytomegalovirus infection status, the study combined high-throughput TCR immunosequencing, statistical association of individual TCRs with disease status, and machine learning. In a later analysis, previously published TCR beta repertoires from 500 to 750 donors were re-analyzed and high-resolution HLA genotyping was added so that TCR occurrence patterns could be studied. The later analysis used no new phenotypic data to find candidate immune exposures, relying instead on TCR beta sequences and their occurrence across donors. An earlier analysis of a few hundred of the donors applied high-throughput TCR beta sequencing to assess whether each TCR beta V gene segment acted as functional or pseudogenic. Donor age, sex, ethnicity and CMV serostatus were collected together with the repertoire data. In a later genetic analysis, genome-wide SNP genotypes for about three fifths of the roughly 670 donors were used, and that subset was treated as a discovery cohort. All discovery cohort repertoires had been generated on a single sequencing platform. Both class I and class II loci were covered by HLA typing, at four-digit resolution. Typing coverage varied by locus: roughly 629-640 donors for A, B, C, DRB1 and DQB1; approximately 560 for DQA1; about 590 for DPA1; about 450 for DPB1. A handful of DR-DQ haplotypes were handled as single units for association and clustering because linkage in the cohort was strong. On average, 235,054 unique TCR beta nucleotide sequences were sequenced per donor among about 400 genotyped donors of the cohort, with 15% to 20% of those sequences being non-productive.

This clone was detected only a few times. Its specific antigen is unknown. It has no much larger one-base neighbor in the sample; base qualities were not kept. The library came from the immunoSEQ multiplex PCR assay. For the multiplex PCR, a mixture combining 60 forward primers for TCR Vbeta segments and 13 reverse primers for TCR Jbeta segments was used. Amplification of the CDR3 region of rearranged TCR beta genes was performed with a multiplex PCR assay on genomic DNA. The Illumina HiSeq System was used to sequence the amplified TCR beta libraries as 87-base-pair reads. The source study handled its data this way. A later analysis counted some 80 million unique TCR beta chains across the roughly 700 repertoires, and some 12 million of these chains were shared by at least two donors. Raw reads were error-corrected and collapsed into unique sequences with a nearest-neighbor algorithm that merged closely related sequences to remove PCR and sequencing errors. To assign V, D and J gene segments, CDR3 sequences were aligned to IMGT reference sequences. For a sequence to be retained, a match of at least six nucleotides to both a V gene segment and a J gene segment was required. Rearrangements were called productive when the CDR3 lacked stop codons and stayed in frame with V and J; all others were non-productive. CDR3 was defined according to IMGT convention as the region running from the second conserved V-encoded cysteine to the conserved J-encoded phenylalanine. The earlier analysis of 500 to 750 of the donors excluded any sequence lacking an unambiguous match to a single V gene segment. In an earlier analysis of approximately 500 of the donors, a V segment was called functional when productive rearrangements were above 56.7%, and segregating when the standard deviation between donors exceeded 5%. A statistical classification framework was built for diagnosing cytomegalovirus status from the catalog of TCR beta chain sequences. In a later analysis, V and J genes were assigned by comparing TCR nucleotide sequences against IMGT/GENE-DB human TR gene sequences. A later analysis assigned CDR3 sequences and most-parsimonious VDJ recombination scenarios with the TCRdist pipeline. In a later analysis, each TCR beta chain was defined by its CDR3 amino acid sequence together with its V-gene family, and reads lacking a unique V-gene family were excluded. To address suspected cross-contamination and a sequencing artifact, a later analysis removed approximately 590 highly shared, low-generation-probability nucleotide sequences. In a later analysis, a clonal expansion index for each public chain was calculated from normalized within-repertoire ranks of inferred template counts. In a later analysis, generation probabilities were computed using a VDJ recombination model fitted to out-of-frame rearrangements, and the results were checked against IGoR. In a later analysis, TCR-TCR, TCR-HLA and TCR-CMV co-occurrence was scored with hypergeometric tests, and a repertoire-size bias correction was applied to TCR pairs. A later analysis estimated false discovery rates by permuting HLA or CMV assignments 20 times. In a later analysis, co-occurring TCRs were grouped using DBSCAN, with TCRdist sequence similarity added in when clustering inside HLA-allele-positive subsets. Repertoires with fewer than 30,000 or more than 120,000 public chains, plus five repertoires with anomalous nucleotide sharing, were excluded from co-occurrence clustering. In its TCRdb copy, this immuneACCESS table keeps in-frame sequences only and misses some clones. Where compared with another copy, unresolved V genes explain less than half of these, and the others have no known cause. Clone size and V and J calls were adopted from that table, with D and trimming inferred from the DNA. Recorded for this sample are roughly 150,000 clones; around 80% of them occurred a single time. 6% to 7.5% of the sample rests with the top ten.

The cohort was made up of 500 to 850 healthy bone marrow donors. Cohort members were all nominally healthy when sampled, although unrecorded immune exposures were likely present. The donor tested CMV seropositive and was one of the 289 seropositive cohort members. Every donor gave a peripheral blood sample, and the peripheral blood mononuclear cells from that sample were used for TCR beta sequencing. The Qiagen DNeasy Blood Extraction Kit was used to extract genomic DNA from the blood cell samples. Results the study describes overall, beyond this receptor: CMV serostatus was the only immune exposure information available for the cohort. In an earlier analysis of a few hundred of the donors, most TCR beta V segments were observed in productive rearrangements about 90% or about 30% of the time, broadly matching IMGT annotations. In a later analysis, the rate of TCR association differed among HLA loci, with DRB1 alleles having the most associated TCRs and HLA-C alleles having the fewest. Because the 87-base-pair reads could not distinguish some IMGT-functional V segments, including TRBV6-2 and TRBV6-3, those segments were excluded. The authors suggested that the approach could potentially be generalized to other disease states and immunological phenotypes. A cluster of highly shared sequence variants was judged likely to represent a technical artifact of the sequencing pipeline. The study listed 164 TCR beta chains as associated with cytomegalovirus. A later genetic analysis reported fewer N-insertions in productive TCRs among donors in an Asian-associated ancestry cluster than the roughly 670-donor mean. Because HLA typing was unavailable for some donors at each locus, only the typed subset was used in association tests. Most CMV-associated TCR beta chains appeared to be HLA-restricted in a later analysis, and the HLA associations seemed to be driven largely by CMV exposure. Specific HLA alleles were associated with roughly 17,000 TCR beta sequences at a false discovery rate of 0.05 in a later analysis. The presence/absence analyses assumed that sequencing depth was roughly uniform across donors, and that assumption may not be true. Cytomegalovirus status was reported to be diagnosed by the classifier with high specificity and sensitivity in both the original and validation cohorts. A further reported finding was that TCR beta sequences accurately predicted the HLA-A and HLA-B alleles for most subjects in the first cohort. When HLA alleles, especially DR and DQ, strongly co-occurred, attributing TCR associations to individual alleles was difficult. Only TCR beta chains were sequenced in this cohort, and the absence of alpha or paired-chain data limited detectable features. Most TCR sequences were seen in very few donors, while some public TCRs were found in many individuals. A later analysis found that HLA-associated TCR beta chains were more clonally expanded and had lower generation probabilities than equally common non-associated chains. Linkage disequilibrium might explain the correlated functional status among segregating V segments, but an unknown experimental factor could not be excluded. An association between a missense DCLRE1C variant and V-gene and J-gene trimming of TCR beta chains was found in a later genetic analysis and replicated in an independent cohort. A later analysis reported that several top co-occurrence clusters appeared linked to parvovirus B19, influenza, CMV and Epstein-Barr virus. Because counts were too low, 15 to 20 rarely observed V segments, including chromosome 9 orphons, were excluded from the earlier analysis of 500 to 700 of the donors. A few of the identified cytomegalovirus-associated TCR beta chains were confirmed in vitro to be specific for cytomegalovirus antigens.

The CDR3 goes from the cysteine to the phenylalanine over 16 residues. Only the CDR3 DNA is retained, 48 bases long and in frame from the first base. CDR1 PRHDT and CDR2 FYEKMQ were looked up in the germline V gene (reference sequence). Clipping removes 4 bases from V and 0 bases from J, with 4 as the unmatched junction base count. Material for sequencing was PBMCs. The chain links TRBV13 with TRBJ2-3; 10 middle bases align to TRBD2. The sequence was collected from a man aged 40-49 years in good health and CMV-seropositive. Here the CDR3 is given as CASSSEREGSTDTQYF. The bases are TGTGCCAGCAGCTCAGAGCGGGAGGGAAGCACAGATACGCAGTATTTT.